This T cell receptor beta chain was identified in a study of memory CD4+ T cells and cytomegalovirus serostatus. Study background: Donors were healthy Belgian adults, under ten CMV seropositive and around 23 seronegative.

This CDR3 is 12 amino acids long. The V gene's germline CDR1 is SQVTM and CDR2 ANQGSEA. The ends lost 7 bases at V and 5 bases at J; junction bases unmatched: 3. Some clones are missing from TCRdb's copy, which holds only in-frame ones; the method was immunoSEQ multiplex PCR. The sample holds tens of thousands of clones, about four fifths seen once. Details on this clone: Its matching antigen is unknown.

Single viable CD3+CD4+CD8-CD45RO+ cells were sorted as the memory CD4+ T cells. Positive selection with CD4 microbeads enriched total CD4+ T cells. General study results and limits: Each of 60 to 80 CMV-associated TCRbeta sequences occurred in one to five individuals. Repertoires predicted CMV serostatus with median bootstrapped AUC of about 0.96.

The sample was memory CD4+ T cells from blood. The J gene is TRBJ1-5, the V gene TRBV29-1; TRBD1 matches 9 bases. This TCR was sampled from an adult in good health and CMV-seronegative. CDR3 sequence: CSARTGDQPQHF. CDR3 nucleotide sequence: TGCAGCGCACGGACAGGGGATCAGCCCCAGCATTTT.